This T cell receptor (beta chain) comes out of a study of blood T cell repertoires in COVID-19. Study-wide background: COVID-19 samples collected from the United States, Italy and Spain covered acute and convalescent phases.

Using immunoSEQ multiplex PCR, the repertoire was profiled, and TCRdb retains in-frame clones only, with some absent. This table has approximately 470,000 clones, around 87% appearing once. The germline gives CDR1 SGHRS, CDR2 YFSETQ. Trimming pared 4 bases from V and 4 bases from J, leaving 14 bases between. CDR3 length equals 14 residues. What was sequenced was PBMCs or T cells enriched from blood (not recorded which). This clonotype was obtained from a young woman who had recovered from COVID-19. V gene TRBV5-1 combines with J gene TRBJ1-1; a possible D gene is TRBD1 (6 bases). CDR3 protein: CASSRDTPITEAFF. CDR3 DNA: TGCGCCAGCAGCCGGGACACCCCAATCACTGAAGCTTTCTTT.